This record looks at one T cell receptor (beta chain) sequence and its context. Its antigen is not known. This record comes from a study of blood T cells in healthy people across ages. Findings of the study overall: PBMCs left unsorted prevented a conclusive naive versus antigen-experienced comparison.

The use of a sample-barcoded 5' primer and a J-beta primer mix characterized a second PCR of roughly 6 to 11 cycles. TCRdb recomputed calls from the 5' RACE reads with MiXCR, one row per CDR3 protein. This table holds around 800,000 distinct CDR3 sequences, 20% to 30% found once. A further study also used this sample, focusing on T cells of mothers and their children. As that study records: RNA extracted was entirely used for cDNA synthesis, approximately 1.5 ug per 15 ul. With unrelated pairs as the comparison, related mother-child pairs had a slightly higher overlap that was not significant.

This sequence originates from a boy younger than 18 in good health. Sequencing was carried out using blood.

This CDR3 is CSARDPLSTSGRPDTQYF. In nucleotides, the CDR3 is TGCAGTGCTAGAGATCCGTTATCGACTAGCGGGAGGCCAGATACGCAGTATTTT. The chain links TRBV20-1 to TRBJ2-3, with 13 bases lining up with TRBD2. The CDR3 consists of 18 residues. CDR1 DFQATT and CDR2 SNEGSKA come from the germline V gene (reference sequence). With 0 bases clipped from V and 4 bases from J, the junction kept 10 bases outside the gene matches.